This T cell receptor beta chain was identified during a study of Ad26.COV2.S vaccination and SARS-CoV-2 variants. Study as a whole: It was the COV1001 Ad26.COV2.S trial arm that included the donor.

The table lists this clone with a count of one. The treatment here: some 20 received Ad26.COV2.S at low or high dose, single or two shots; roughly five received placebo; per-sample allocation not given. Day 63 after the first vaccine or placebo injection was the time point for sampling. Adults aged 18-55 years in Boston included the donor. Using immunoSEQ multiplex PCR, the repertoire was profiled, and TCRdb retains in-frame clones only, with some absent. The sample records some 460,000 clones, roughly 87% being singletons. Sequenced here: peripheral blood, sampled in a trial of Ad26.COV2.S vaccine versus placebo. The TCR was taken from a person aged 18-60 years who received the Ad26.COV2.S COVID-19 vaccine or a placebo.

CDR3 residues: CASSRTSGRGREQFF. For the CDR3, the DNA is TGTGCCAGTAGCCGGACTAGCGGGAGGGGAAGGGAACAGTTCTTC. This chain connects TRBV19 to TRBJ2-1; the match to TRBD2 covers 15 bases. The CDR3 length is 15 residues. Germline trimming cut 6 bases from V and 13 bases from J; bases unmatched to any gene: 10. The germline V gene encodes CDR1 LNHDA and CDR2 SQIVND (reference sequence).